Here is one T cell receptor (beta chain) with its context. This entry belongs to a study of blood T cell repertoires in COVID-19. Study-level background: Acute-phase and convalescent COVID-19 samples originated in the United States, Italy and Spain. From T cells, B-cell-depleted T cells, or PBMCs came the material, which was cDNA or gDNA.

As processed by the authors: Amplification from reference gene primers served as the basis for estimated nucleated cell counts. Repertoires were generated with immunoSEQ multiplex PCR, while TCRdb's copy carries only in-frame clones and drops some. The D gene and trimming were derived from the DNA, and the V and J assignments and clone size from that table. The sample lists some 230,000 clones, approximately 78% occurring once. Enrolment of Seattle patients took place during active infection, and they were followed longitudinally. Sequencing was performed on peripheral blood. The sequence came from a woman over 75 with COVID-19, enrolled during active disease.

The CDR3 sequence: CASSRHRESDTQYF. The CDR3 DNA sequence: TGTGCCAGCAGCCGTCATCGGGAATCTGATACGCAGTATTTT. The rearrangement links TRBV27 to TRBJ2-3; D is possibly TRBD2 (5 bases). The germline V and J ends were trimmed by 6 bases and 6 bases, with 16 bases remaining between them. This CDR3 contains 14 residues. CDR1 MNHEY and CDR2 SMNVEV come from the germline V gene (reference sequence).